This entry features one T cell receptor beta chain sequence. The antigen is unknown. MiXCR was run by TCRdb on the reads, yielding one entry per CDR3 protein. The profile shows some 920,000 distinct CDR3 sequences, about a third of them singletons. This sample is part of a study of T cell repertoires in cytomegalovirus infection. V gave up 5 bases and J gave up 8 bases, with 18 bases separating them. The length of the CDR3 is 15 residues. Germline values: CDR1 MNHNY, CDR2 SVGAGI (reference sequence). Findings and limits, study-wide: Of the TCR beta families, the public ones yielded a cumulative frequency that identified carriers of CMV plus the relevant HLA.

This chain connects TRBV6-6 to TRBJ1-4; unclear D gene. Source: cultured CD8+ T cells from PBMCs, taken from culture after CMV antigen stimulation. This receptor was obtained from a human donor in good health (CMV status not recorded). Some clones in this sample may be carry-over from other donors' samples. The CDR3, as DNA: TGTGCCAGCAGTGCGACGACCCGTCGTTGGGAAAAACTGTTTTTT. This sequence encodes CASSATTRRWEKLFF.